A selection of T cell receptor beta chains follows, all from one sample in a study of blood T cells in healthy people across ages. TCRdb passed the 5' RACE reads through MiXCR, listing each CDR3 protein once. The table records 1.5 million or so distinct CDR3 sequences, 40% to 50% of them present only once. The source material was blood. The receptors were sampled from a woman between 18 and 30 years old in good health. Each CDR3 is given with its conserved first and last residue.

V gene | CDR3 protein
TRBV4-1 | CASSQDPGGEETQYF
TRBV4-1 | CASSPSTGVPYEQYF
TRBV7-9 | CASQGLDNQPQHF
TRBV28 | CASSLPSATYEQYF
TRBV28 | CASEGQGSSYEQYF
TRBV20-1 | CSASSLPLDGFFEQYF
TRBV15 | CATGLGQGGIYEQYF
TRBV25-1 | CASSVRESGETQYF
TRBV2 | CASRIGTGGTDTQYF
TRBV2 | CASSEESGRDNEQFF
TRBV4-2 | CASSYLGPAPLGEQYF
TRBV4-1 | CASSQPLAASYEQYF
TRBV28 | CASSQIAKGSTEAFF
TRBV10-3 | CATRDGSGANVLTF
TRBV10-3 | CAIRGTGDNQPQHF
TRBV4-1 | CASSPRLTPYNEQFF
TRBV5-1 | CASSLERPSYEQYF
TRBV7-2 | CASSLGGAGGSSYNEQFF
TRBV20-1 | CSARDPGQGGQPQHF
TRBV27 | CASRVGPSTDTQYF
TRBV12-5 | CASGRLAGNQETQYF
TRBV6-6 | CASSHRLEGDTQYF
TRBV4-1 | CASRREFSGRQETQYF
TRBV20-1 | CSRQAATNEKLFF
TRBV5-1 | CASSAGTSNEQFF
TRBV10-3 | CAISVRASGNTDTQYF
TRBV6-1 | CASEGRADGYTF
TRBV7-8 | CASSQTVPTSYNEQFF
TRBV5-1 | CASSLAKREDYNEQFF
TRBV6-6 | CASSYSFGAGNYGYTF
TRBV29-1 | CSVERRAFGDTQYF
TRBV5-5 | CASSPTPPADTQYF
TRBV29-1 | CSVEPRTNEKLFF
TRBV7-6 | CASSLAAGQLYEQYF
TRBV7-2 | CASSRRTSGGLQEAQYF
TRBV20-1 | CSEQFGSTQYF
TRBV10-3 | CAIRDRDGYNEQFF